This entry describes one T cell receptor (beta chain). Source study methods: Reference gene primer amplification in the assay estimated nucleated cell counts. Profiled with immunoSEQ multiplex PCR; TCRdb holds only in-frame clones, not every one. V, J and clone size reflect that table, while D and trimming were determined from the DNA. The repertoire holds 250,000 or so clones, with around 90% as singletons. This specimen belongs to a study of blood T cell repertoires in COVID-19. Across the whole study: Spain, Italy and the United States supplied samples that represented acute and convalescent COVID-19. The analysed material was cDNA or gDNA that came from T cells, B-cell-depleted T cells, or PBMCs.

Seattle cases were enrolled at active infection and followed longitudinally. The CDR3 totals 12 residues. Germline loops: CDR1 SGHTA, CDR2 FQGNSA. Unmatched junction bases numbered 2, after V lost 5 bases and J lost 5 bases. This sequence joins TRBV7-2 and TRBJ1-2; 7 positions match TRBD1. Material for sequencing was peripheral blood. The sequence was obtained from a woman aged 60-75 years with COVID-19, enrolled during active disease. The CDR3 loop is CASSPTGYGYTF. The CDR3 DNA reads TGTGCCAGCAGCCCGACAGGGTATGGCTACACCTTC.